The entry that follows covers one T cell receptor beta chain sequence. The antigen it binds to is not known. Base quality data are lacking; no much larger clone is found one base away. These data originate in a study of blood T cell repertoires in COVID-19 (dated by TCRdb to between 2020 and 2021). In the study overall: Samples from collaborators originated in the United States, Italy and Spain and spanned both the acute and convalescent phases of COVID-19. The material from the prospective study consisted of cDNA or gDNA derived from T cells, B-cell-depleted T cells, or PBMCs. Subjects who had been exposed to COVID-19, were actively infected with it, or had recovered from it provided the deeply sampled blood TCRbeta repertoires that made up the dataset. The repertoires were released in a freely available public database meant as a resource for research on the immune response to SARS-CoV-2. Samples were obtained from the ongoing ImmuneRACE study (first 160 participants) and from about 1,300 subjects provided by 6 global collaborators. A de-identified subject ID, COVID-19 status, age in years and sex were almost always included in the sample metadata. Where available, HLA class I and class II types were taken from metadata supplied by the sample provider and were not determined by assay-based typing. Broad study findings and their caveats: The quantity of clinical and demographic metadata differed by source and by participant and was supplied without curation.

Each collaborating institution followed its own protocols to collect whole blood in K2EDTA tubes. For TCRbeta analysis, collaborators shipped samples as frozen whole blood, isolated PBMCs, or DNA extracted from either of those sample types. TCRbeta CDR3 regions were amplified from genomic DNA by means of the immunoSEQ Assay, a bias-controlled multiplex PCR. From the authors' description of their analysis: Nucleated cell counts per sample were estimated from amplification of reference gene primers within the assay. To quantify the absolute abundance of each unique TCRbeta CDR3 rearrangement, sequence reads were collapsed and filtered. For each sample, productive Simpson clonality was calculated as the square root of Simpson's diversity index across productive rearrangements. TCRdb retrieved this table from immuneACCESS and kept in-frame rearrangements only. Not all clones are present; in checked studies, unresolved V genes account for under half, and no reason is known for the remainder. The V and J calls and clone size come from that table; D and trimming were worked out from the DNA. The sample profile shows around 70,000 clones; roughly 80% of them were found once. Together, the top ten hold under 2% of the sample.

CDR1 MNHNS and CDR2 SASEGT are derived from the germline V gene. Reading from cysteine to phenylalanine, the CDR3 counts 15 amino acids. Only the CDR3 part of the read is kept: 45 bases, read in frame from the first base. Germline trimming amounts to 3 bases on V and 4 bases on J, with 6 as the count of junction bases outside the gene matches. The sequenced sample consisted of peripheral blood. The chain was built from TRBV6-1 and TRBJ1-2, and 9 junction bases match TRBD1. This sequence was found in a woman in her sixties with acute or convalescent COVID-19. The sequence in DNA is TGTGCCAGCAGTGAGCTGGGACAGGGTATCTATGGCTACACCTTC. Translated, it gives CASSELGQGIYGYTF.